This T cell receptor (beta chain) was identified in a study of T cell clones after liver transplantation. Sequencing used immunoSEQ multiplex PCR; TCRdb keeps in-frame clones, though not all of them. The sample lists 77,000 or so clones; about four fifths were seen once. This clone showed up just once. The CDR3 is 14 residues long. The germline V gene has CDR1 MDHEN and CDR2 SYDVKM. Trimming pared 4 bases from V and 2 bases from J, leaving 11 bases between. This chain links TRBV28 with TRBJ2-5; D is perhaps TRBD1 (6 bases). This receptor was taken from a human patient who received a liver transplant. Some T cells may originate from the graft donor. The material was CD4+ T cells from blood, obtained 12 months after liver transplant. The CDR3 sequence is CASSWTETQETQYF. The CDR3 DNA reads TGTGCCAGCAGTTGGACAGAGACACAAGAGACCCAGTACTTC.